This T cell receptor (beta chain) was obtained from a study of CD8 T cells in ankylosing spondylitis. Overall study findings and caveats: As for the disease-linked clones, they showed a CD8+ phenotype and occurred at relatively low frequencies in peripheral blood.

In this sample, this clonotype turned up many times. Its antigen is not known. Each TCR beta library was made by quantitative 5'-RACE that incorporated molecular barcodes. TCRdb used MiXCR to reprocess the 5' RACE reads, holding one entry per CDR3 protein. The sample lists some 46,000 distinct CDR3 sequences, 11% occurring once. The material sequenced was blood, either unsorted or a sorted T cell fraction (not recorded which). This clonotype was obtained from a male donor with ankylosing spondylitis or in good health (not recorded which).

The CDR3 DNA reads as TGTGCCAGCAGCCAAGTACAGGACTATGGCTACACCTTC. This gives the protein CASSQVQDYGYTF. This chain connects TRBV3-1 to TRBJ1-2; tentative D call: TRBD1 (5 bases). CDR3 size: 13 residues. The V gene's germline CDR1 is LGHDT and CDR2 YNNKEL (reference sequence). V lost 1 base and J lost 3, with 6 bases in between.